This TCR beta chain was identified in a study of human T cells and chemical hapten exposure. Study details: Patch tests applied 0.01% DPC to the upper back, read at 6 days. Per-sample TCR yields varied mainly from small pooled library volume differences. Overall study findings and caveats: It was expanded TCRs that formed significantly more large CDR3 similarity clusters than controls did. The study found that DPC sensitization did not change TCRs above 1 in 1000 frequency.

One entry per CDR3 protein, called by TCRdb with MiXCR from the RACE reads. The sample lists 85,000 or so distinct CDR3 sequences, 11% occurring once. Comment on this clonotype: Its target is not known.

Stated time point: patch test 2, 6 weeks after DPC sensitization. As for treatment: therapeutic diphenylcyclopropenone sensitization with weekly scalp DPC. The germline V and J ends were trimmed by 0 bases and 2 bases, with 4 bases remaining between them. CDR3 length: 13 amino acids. The germline V gene encodes CDR1 MNHEY and CDR2 SVGAGI. The sequences come from whole blood, collected in connection with sensitization to the hapten diphenylcyclopropenone (DPC). The receptor's source is a man aged 18 to 30 with alopecia areata. Some clones in this sample may be carry-over from other donors' samples. The chain employs TRBV6-5 and TRBJ1-2; D is uncertain. The CDR3 reads CASSYSYNYGYTF. DNA for the CDR3: TGTGCCAGCAGTTACTCGTACAACTATGGCTACACCTTC.